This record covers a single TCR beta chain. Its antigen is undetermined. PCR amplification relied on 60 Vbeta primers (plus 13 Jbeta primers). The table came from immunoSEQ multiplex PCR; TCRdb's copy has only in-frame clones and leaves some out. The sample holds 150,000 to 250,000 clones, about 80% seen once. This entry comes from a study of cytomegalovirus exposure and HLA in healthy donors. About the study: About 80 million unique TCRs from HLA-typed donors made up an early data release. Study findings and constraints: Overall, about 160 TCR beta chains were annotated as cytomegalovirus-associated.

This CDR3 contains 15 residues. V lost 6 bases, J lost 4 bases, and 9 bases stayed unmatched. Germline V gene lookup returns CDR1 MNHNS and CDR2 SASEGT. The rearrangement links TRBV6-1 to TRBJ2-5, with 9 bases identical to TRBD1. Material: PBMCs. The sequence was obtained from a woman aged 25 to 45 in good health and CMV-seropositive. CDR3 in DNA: TGTGCCAGCAGGAGCGGGACAGGGTTTGGAGAGACCCAGTACTTC. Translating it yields CASRSGTGFGETQYF.